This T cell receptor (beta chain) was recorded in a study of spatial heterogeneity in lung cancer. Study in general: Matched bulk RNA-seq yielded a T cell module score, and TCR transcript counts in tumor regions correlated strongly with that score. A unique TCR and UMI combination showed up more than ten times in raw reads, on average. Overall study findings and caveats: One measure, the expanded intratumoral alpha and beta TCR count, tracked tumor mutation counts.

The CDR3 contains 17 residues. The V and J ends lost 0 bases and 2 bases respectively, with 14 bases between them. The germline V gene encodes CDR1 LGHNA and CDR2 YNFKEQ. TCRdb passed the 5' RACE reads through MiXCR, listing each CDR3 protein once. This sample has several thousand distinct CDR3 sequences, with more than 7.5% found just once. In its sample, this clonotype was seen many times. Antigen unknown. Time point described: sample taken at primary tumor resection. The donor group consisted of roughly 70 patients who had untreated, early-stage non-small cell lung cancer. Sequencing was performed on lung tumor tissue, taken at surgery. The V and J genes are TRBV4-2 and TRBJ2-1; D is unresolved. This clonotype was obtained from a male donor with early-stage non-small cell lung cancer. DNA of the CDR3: TGTGCCAGCAGCCAAGATTCCCATAGGTTCGCCTACAATGAGCAGTTCTTC. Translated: CASSQDSHRFAYNEQFF.